This T cell receptor beta chain was sequenced for a study of blood T cell repertoires in COVID-19. This clone has only a few counts. The germline V gene encodes CDR1 SGHRS and CDR2 YFSETQ. The CDR3 is 14 residues long. V was shortened by 3 bases and J by 3 bases, with 10 bases between the two germline ends. TCRdb's table, derived via immunoSEQ multiplex PCR, lists solely in-frame clones and lacks some. Of more than 150,000 clones in the sample, around 80% were seen once. This clonotype was obtained from a human donor in a cohort sampled during active COVID-19. V is TRBV5-1 and J is TRBJ1-5; D ambiguous. The sample was peripheral blood. The CDR3 is CASSSGVNNQPQHF. The DNA for the CDR3 is TGCGCCAGCAGCTCCGGGGTAAACAATCAGCCCCAGCATTTT.